This T cell receptor (beta chain) was profiled in a study of control samples from healthy donors and cancer patients. The germline gives CDR1 SGHRS, CDR2 YFSETQ. The CDR3 is 13 residues long. This table comes from immunoSEQ multiplex PCR, and its TCRdb copy is limited to in-frame clones, with some not included. The data hold 400,000 to 450,000 clones, with approximately 92% observed a single time. Note on this clone: One end of the junction fails to match germline, which may point to a read error.

The V gene is TRBV5-1, the J gene TRBJ1-4; D is uncertain. This clonotype was sampled from a man in his forties with head and neck cancer. Input material: PBMCs. The CDR3 is CASSLGNNEKLFF. The CDR3 region has the DNA TGCGCCAGCAGTTTGGGAAATAATGAAAAACTGTTTTTT.